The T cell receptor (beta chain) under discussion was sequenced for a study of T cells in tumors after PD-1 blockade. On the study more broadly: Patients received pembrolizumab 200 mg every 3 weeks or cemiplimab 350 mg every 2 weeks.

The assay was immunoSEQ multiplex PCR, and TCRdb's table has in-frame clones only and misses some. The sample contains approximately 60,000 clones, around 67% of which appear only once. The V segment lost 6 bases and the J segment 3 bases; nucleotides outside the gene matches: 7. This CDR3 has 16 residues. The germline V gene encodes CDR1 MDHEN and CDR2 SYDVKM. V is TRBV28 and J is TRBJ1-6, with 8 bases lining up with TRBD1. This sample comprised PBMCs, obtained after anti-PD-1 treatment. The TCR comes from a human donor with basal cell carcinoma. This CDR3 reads CASRTGTGYYNSPLHF. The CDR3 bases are TGTGCCAGCAGGACCGGGACAGGATACTATAATTCACCCCTCCACTTT.